This TCR beta chain comes out of a study of blood T cell repertoires in COVID-19. Between the trimmed V and J ends, which lost 3 bases and 12 bases, there was a span of 12 bases. The germline V gene has CDR1 MNHNS and CDR2 SASEGT. The CDR3 has 11 amino acids. Sequenced by immunoSEQ multiplex PCR; TCRdb stores in-frame clones only, minus some. The sample records about 100,000 clones, about 90% being singletons. Material: peripheral blood. This sequence originates from a human donor in a cohort sampled during active COVID-19. J is TRBJ2-7 and V is TRBV6-1; TRBD1 might be the D (6 bases). In DNA form, the CDR3 reads TGTGCCAGCAGTGACCGGGACAAGGGGTACTTC. It codes for CASSDRDKGYF.